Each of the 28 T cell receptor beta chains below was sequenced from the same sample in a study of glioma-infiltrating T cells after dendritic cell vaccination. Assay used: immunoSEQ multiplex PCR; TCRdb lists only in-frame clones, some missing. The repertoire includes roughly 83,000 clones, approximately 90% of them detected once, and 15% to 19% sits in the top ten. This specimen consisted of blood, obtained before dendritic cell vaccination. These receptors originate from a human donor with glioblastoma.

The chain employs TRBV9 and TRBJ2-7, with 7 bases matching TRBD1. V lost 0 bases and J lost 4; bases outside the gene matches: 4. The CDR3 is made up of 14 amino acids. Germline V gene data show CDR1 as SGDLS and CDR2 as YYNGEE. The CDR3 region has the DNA TGTGCCAGCAGCGTAGGAGGGACAGATTACGAGCAGTACTTC. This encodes CASSVGGTDYEQYF.

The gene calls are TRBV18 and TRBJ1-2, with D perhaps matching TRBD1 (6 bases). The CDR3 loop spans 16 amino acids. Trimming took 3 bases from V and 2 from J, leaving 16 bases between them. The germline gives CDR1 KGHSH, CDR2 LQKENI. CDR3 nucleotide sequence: TGTGCCAGCTCACCGTTTAACAGGGCCCACAACTATGGCTACACCTTC. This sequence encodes CASSPFNRAHNYGYTF.

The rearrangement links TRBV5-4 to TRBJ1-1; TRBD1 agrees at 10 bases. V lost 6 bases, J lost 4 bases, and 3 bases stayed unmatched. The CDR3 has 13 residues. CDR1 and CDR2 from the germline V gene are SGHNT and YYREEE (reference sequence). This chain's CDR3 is CASTGTGVTEAFF. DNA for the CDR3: TGTGCCAGCACCGGGACAGGGGTCACTGAAGCTTTCTTT.

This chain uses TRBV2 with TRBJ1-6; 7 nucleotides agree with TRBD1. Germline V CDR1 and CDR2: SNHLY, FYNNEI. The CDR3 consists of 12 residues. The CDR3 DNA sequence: TGTGCTATTGGACAGGCTCCCTCACCCCTCCACTTT. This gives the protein CAIGQAPSPLHF.

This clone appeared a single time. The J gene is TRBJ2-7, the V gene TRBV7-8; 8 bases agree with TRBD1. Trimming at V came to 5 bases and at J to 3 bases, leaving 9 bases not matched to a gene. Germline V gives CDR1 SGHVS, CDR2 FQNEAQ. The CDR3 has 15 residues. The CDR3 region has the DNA TGTGCCAGCAGCCTGGACAGGGCGAATTTCTACGAGCAGTACTTC. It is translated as CASSLDRANFYEQYF. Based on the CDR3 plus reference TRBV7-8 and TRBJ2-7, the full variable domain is GAGVSQSPRYKVAKRGQDVALRCDPISGHVSLFWYQQALGQGPEFLTYFQNEAQLDKSGLPSDRFFAERPEGSVSTLKIQRTQQEDSAVYLCASSLDRANFYEQYFGPGTRLTVT.

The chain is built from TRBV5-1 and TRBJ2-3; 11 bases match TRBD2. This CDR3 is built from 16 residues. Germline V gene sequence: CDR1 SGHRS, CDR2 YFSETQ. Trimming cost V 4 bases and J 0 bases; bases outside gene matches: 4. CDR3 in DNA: TGCGCCAGCAGCACGGGACTAGCGGAAAGCACAGATACGCAGTATTTT. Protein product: CASSTGLAESTDTQYF.

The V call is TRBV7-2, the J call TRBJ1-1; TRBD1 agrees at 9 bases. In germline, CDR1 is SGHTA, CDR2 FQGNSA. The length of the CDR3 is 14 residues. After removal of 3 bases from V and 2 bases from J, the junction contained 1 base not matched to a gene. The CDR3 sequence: CASSLDRGNTEAFF. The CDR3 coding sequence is TGTGCCAGCAGCTTGGACAGGGGAAACACTGAAGCTTTCTTT.

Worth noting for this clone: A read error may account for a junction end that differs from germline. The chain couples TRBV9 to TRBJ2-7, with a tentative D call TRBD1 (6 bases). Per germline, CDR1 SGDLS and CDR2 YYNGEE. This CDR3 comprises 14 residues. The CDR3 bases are TGTGCCAGCAGCGTAGCAGGGGCCTCCTACGAGCAGCACTTC. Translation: CASSVAGASYEQHF. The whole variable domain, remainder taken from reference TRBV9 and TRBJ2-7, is DSGVTQTPKHLITATGQRVTLRCSPRSGDLSVYWYQQSLDQGLQFLIQYYNGEERAKGNILERFSAQQFPDLHSELNLSSLELGDSALYFCASSVAGASYEQHFGPGTRLTVT.

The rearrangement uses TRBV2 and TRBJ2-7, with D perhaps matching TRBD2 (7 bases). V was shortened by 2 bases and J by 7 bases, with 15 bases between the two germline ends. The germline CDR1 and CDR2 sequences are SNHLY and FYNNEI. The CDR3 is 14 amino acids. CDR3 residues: CASSERWGGREQYF. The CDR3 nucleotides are TGTGCCAGCAGTGAAAGGTGGGGGGGCCGAGAGCAGTACTTC.

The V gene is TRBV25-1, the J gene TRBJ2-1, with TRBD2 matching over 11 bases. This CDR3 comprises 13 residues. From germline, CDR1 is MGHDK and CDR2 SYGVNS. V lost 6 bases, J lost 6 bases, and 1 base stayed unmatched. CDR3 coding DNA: TGTGCCAGCAGGGGGACTAGCGGCAATGAGCAGTTCTTC. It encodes CASRGTSGNEQFF.

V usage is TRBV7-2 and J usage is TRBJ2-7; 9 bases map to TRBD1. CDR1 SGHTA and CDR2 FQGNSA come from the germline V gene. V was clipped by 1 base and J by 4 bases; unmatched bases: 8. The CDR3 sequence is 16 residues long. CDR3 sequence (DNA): TGTGCCAGCAGCTTAGGGACCGGGACAGGGACGTACGAGCAGTACTTC. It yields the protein CASSLGTGTGTYEQYF.

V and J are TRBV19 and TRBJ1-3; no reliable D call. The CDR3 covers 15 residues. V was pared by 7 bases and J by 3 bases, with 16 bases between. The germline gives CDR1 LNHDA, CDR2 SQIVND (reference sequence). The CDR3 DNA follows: TGTGCCAGTATGAGGACTGTTCGGGTTGGAAACACCATATATTTT. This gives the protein CASMRTVRVGNTIYF.

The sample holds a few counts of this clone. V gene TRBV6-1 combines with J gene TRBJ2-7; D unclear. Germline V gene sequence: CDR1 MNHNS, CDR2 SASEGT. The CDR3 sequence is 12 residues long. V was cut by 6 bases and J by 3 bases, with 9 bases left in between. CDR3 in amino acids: CASRESLYEQYF. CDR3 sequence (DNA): TGTGCCAGCAGGGAGTCCCTCTACGAGCAGTACTTC.

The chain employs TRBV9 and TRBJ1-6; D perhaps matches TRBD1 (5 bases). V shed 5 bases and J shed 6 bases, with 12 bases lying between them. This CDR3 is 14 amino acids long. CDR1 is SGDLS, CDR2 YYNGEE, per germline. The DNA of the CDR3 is TGTGCCAGCAGTCCAGGGAATGTTAATTCACCCCTCCACTTT. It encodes CASSPGNVNSPLHF.

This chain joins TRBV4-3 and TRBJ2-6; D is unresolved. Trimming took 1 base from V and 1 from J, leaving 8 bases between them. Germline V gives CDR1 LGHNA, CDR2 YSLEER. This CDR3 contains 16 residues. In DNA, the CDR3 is TGCGCCAGCAGCCAAGGCCCCAGTTCTGGGGCCAACGTCCTGACTTTC. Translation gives CASSQGPSSGANVLTF.

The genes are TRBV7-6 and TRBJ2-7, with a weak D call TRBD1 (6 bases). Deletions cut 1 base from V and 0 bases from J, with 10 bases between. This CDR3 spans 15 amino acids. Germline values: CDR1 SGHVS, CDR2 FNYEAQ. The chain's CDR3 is CASSLDQGYSYEQYF. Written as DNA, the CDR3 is TGTGCCAGCAGCTTAGACCAGGGGTACTCCTACGAGCAGTACTTC.

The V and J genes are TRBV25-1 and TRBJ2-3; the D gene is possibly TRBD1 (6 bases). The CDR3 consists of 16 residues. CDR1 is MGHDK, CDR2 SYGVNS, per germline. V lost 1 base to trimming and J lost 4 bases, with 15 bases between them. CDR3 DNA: TGTGCCAGCAGTGAATTGGGGCAGGGGTGGGCAGATACGCAGTATTTT. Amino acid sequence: CASSELGQGWADTQYF.

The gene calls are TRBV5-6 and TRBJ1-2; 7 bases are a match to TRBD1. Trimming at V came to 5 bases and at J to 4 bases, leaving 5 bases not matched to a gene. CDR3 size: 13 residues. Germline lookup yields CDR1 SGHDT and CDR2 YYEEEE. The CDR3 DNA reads TGTGCCAGCAGAGAAGGGACAGCCTATGGCTACACCTTC. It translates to CASREGTAYGYTF.

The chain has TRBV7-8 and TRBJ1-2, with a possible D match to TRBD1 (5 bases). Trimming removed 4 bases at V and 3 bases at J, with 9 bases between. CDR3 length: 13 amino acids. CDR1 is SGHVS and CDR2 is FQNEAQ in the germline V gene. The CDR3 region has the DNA TGTGCCAGCAGCTCAGGGAAACACTATGGCTACACCTTC. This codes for CASSSGKHYGYTF.

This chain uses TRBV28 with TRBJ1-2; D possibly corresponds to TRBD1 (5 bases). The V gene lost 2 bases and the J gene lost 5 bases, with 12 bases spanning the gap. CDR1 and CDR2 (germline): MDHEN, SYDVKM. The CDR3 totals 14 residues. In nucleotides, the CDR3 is TGTGCCAGCAGTTTAGACGCAGGGATGTATGGCTACACCTTC. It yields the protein CASSLDAGMYGYTF.

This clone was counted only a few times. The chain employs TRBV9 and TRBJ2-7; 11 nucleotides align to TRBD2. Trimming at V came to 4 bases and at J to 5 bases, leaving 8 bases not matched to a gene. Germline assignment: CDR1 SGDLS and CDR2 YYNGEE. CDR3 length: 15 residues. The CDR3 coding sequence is TGTGCCAGCAGCCCAACGACTAGCGGGATCCACGAGCAGTACTTC. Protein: CASSPTTSGIHEQYF.

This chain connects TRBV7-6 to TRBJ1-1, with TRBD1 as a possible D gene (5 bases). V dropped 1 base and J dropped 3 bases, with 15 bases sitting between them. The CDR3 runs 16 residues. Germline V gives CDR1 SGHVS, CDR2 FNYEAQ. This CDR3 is CASSLVAGWGDTEAFF. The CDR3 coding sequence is TGTGCCAGCAGCTTAGTCGCAGGGTGGGGGGACACTGAAGCTTTCTTT. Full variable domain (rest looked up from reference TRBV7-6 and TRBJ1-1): GAGVSQSPRYKVTKRGQDVALRCDPISGHVSLYWYRQALGQGPEFLTYFNYEAQQDKSGLPNDRFSAERPEGSISTLTIQRTEQRDSAMYRCASSLVAGWGDTEAFFGQGTRLTVV.

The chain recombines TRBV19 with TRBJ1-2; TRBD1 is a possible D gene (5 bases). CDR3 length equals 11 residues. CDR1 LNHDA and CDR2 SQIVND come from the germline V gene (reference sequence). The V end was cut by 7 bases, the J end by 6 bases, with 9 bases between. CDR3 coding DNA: TGTGCCAGTATCGGGGGAGATGGCTACACCTTC. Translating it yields CASIGGDGYTF.

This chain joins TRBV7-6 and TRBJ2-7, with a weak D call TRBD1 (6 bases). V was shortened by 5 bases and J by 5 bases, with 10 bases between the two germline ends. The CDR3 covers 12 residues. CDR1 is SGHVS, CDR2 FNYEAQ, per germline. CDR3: CASSLNRDEQYF. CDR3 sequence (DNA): TGTGCCAGCAGCCTAAACAGGGACGAGCAGTACTTC.

This chain's CDR3 is CAWSGSGTEKTDTQYF. In DNA form, the CDR3 reads TGTGCCTGGAGCGGGAGTGGGACAGAAAAAACAGATACGCAGTATTTT. The chain combines TRBV30 with TRBJ2-3; the D gene is possibly TRBD1 (7 bases). The germline CDR1 and CDR2 sequences are GTSNPN and SVGIG (reference sequence). The CDR3 is 16 amino acids. V was clipped by 3 bases and J by 3 bases, with 19 bases between them.

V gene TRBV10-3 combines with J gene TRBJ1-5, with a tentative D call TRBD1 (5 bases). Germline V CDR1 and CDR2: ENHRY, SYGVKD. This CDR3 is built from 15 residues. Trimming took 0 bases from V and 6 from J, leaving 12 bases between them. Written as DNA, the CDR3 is TGTGCCATCAGTGAGTCGGGGGGAATGGTTCAGCCCCAGCATTTT. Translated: CAISESGGMVQPQHF.

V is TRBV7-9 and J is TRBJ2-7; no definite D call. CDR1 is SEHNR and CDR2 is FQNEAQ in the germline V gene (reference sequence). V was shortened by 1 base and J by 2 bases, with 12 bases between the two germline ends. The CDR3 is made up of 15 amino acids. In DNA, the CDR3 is TGTGCCAGCAGCTTAGACAGCCCGATAACCTACGAGCAGTACTTC. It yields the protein CASSLDSPITYEQYF.

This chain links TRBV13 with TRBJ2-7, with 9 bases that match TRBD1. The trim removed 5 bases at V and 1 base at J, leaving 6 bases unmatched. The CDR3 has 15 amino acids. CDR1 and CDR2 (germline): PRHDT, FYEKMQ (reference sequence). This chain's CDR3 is CASSGGDRDSYEQYF. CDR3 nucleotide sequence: TGTGCCAGCAGCGGCGGGGACAGGGATTCCTACGAGCAGTACTTC. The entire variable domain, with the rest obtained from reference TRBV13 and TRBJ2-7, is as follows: AAGVIQSPRHLIKEKRETATLKCYPIPRHDTVYWYQQGPGQDPQFLISFYEKMQSDKGSIPDRFSAQQFSDYHSELNMSSLELGDSALYFCASSGGDRDSYEQYFGPGTRLTVT.